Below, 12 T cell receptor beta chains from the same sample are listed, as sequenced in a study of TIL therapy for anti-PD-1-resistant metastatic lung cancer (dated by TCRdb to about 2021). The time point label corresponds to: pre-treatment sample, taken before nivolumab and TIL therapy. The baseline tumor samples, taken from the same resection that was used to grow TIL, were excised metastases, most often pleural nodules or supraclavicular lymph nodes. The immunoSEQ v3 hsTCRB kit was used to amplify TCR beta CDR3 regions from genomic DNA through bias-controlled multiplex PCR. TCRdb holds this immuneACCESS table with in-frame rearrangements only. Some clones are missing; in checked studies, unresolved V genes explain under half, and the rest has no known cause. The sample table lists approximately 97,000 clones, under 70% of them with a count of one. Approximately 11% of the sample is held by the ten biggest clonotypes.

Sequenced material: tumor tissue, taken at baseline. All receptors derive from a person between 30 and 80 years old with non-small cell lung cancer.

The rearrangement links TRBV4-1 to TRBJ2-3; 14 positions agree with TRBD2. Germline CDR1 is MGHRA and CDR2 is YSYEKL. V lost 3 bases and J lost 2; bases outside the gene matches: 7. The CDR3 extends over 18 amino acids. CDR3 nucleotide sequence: TGCGCCAGCAGCCAGGAGGGGACTAGCGGGGGCCACACAGATACGCAGTATTTT. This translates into CASSQEGTSGGHTDTQYF.

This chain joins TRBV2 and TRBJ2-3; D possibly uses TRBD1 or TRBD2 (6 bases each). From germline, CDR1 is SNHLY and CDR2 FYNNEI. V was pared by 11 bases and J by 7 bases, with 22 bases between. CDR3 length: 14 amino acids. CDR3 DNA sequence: TGTGCCGTATCGGGGGCTAGCGCGACGAATACGCAGTATTTT. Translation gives CAVSGASATNTQYF.

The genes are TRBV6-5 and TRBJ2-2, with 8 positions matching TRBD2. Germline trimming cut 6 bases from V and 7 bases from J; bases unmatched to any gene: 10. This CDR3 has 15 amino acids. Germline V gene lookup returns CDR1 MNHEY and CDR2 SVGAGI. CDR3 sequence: CASRNRGGKSGELFF. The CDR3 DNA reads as TGTGCCAGCAGAAACCGGGGGGGGAAGAGCGGGGAGCTGTTTTTT.

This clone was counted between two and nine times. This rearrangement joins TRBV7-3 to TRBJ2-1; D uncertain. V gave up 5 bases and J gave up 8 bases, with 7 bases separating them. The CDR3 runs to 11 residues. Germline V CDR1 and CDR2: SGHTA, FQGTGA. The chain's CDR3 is CASSQTDEQFF. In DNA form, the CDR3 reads TGTGCCAGCAGCCAGACCGATGAGCAGTTCTTC. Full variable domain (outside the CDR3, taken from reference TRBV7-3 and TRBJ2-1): GAGVSQTPSNKVTEKGKYVELRCDPISGHTALYWYRQSLGQGPEFLIYFQGTGAADDSGLPNDRFFAVRPEGSVSTLKIQRTERGDSAVYLCASSQTDEQFFGPGTRLTVL.

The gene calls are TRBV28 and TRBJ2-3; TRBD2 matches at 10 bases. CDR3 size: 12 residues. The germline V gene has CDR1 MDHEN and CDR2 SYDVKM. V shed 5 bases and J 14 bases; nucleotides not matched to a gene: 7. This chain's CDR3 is CASSPLAGVWYF. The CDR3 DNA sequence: TGTGCCAGCAGTCCTCTAGCGGGAGTTTGGTATTTT.

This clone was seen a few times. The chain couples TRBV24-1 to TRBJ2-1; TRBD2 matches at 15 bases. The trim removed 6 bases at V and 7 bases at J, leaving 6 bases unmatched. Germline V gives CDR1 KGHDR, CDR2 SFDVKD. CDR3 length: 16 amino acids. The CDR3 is CATSPPGLAGGNEQFF. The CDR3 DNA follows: TGTGCCACCAGTCCCCCGGGACTAGCGGGAGGTAATGAGCAGTTCTTC.

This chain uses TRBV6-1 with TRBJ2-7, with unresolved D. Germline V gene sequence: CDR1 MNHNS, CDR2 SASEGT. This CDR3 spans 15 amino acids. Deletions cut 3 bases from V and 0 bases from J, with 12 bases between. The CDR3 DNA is TGTGCCAGCAGTGACGGCCAGCCCAGCTCCTACGAGCAGTACTTC. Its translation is CASSDGQPSSYEQYF.

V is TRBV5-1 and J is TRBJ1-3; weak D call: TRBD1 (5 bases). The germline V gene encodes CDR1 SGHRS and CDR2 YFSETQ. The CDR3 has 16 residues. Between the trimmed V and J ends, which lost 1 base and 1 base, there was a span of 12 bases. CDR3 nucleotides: TGCGCCAGCAGCTTGAATCAGGGTCTTTCTGGAAACACCATATATTTT. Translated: CASSLNQGLSGNTIYF.

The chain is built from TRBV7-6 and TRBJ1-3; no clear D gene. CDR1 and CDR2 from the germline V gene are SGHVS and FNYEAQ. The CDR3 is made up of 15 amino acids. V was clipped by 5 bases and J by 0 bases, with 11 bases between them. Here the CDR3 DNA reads TGTGCCAGCAGCACGCTTGGGGTCTCTGGAAACACCATATATTTT. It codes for CASSTLGVSGNTIYF.

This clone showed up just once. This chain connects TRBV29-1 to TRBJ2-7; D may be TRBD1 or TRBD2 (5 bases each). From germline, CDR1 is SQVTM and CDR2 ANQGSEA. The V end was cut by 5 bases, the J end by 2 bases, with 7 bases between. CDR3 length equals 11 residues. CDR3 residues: CSVLGAYEQYF. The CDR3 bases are TGCAGCGTTCTGGGGGCCTACGAGCAGTACTTC.

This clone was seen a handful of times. CDR3 region: CASSPPGADTQYF. The CDR3 DNA is TGTGCCAGCAGCCCACCCGGCGCAGATACGCAGTATTTT. The rearrangement joins TRBV7-2 to TRBJ2-3; D gene uncertain. From germline, CDR1 is SGHTA and CDR2 FQGNSA. This CDR3 is 13 amino acids long. Trimming cost V 5 bases and J 4 bases, with 10 bases left between them.

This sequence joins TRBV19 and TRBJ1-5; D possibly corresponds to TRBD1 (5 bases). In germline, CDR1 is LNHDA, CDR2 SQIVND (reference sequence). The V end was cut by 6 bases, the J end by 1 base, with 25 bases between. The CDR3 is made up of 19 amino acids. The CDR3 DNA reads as TGTGCCAGTAGCGGGGACGACTTGAGAGGGCTAATCAGCAATCAGCCCCAGCATTTT. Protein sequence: CASSGDDLRGLISNQPQHF.